Sequencing of this T cell receptor beta chain was carried out in a study of T-cell reconstitution after alpha-beta-depleted transplantation in children. Study-wide findings and caveats: Several hundred expanded graft clones reportedly were the source of alpha-beta T cells about two months after transplant.

About this clonotype: The antigen remains unidentified.

Library preparation (for TCRbeta) was performed with unique molecular identifiers. TCRdb reprocessed the PCR reads via MiXCR and lists one record per CDR3 protein. This table holds just under 250,000 distinct CDR3 sequences, 25% found once. The CDR3 totals 12 residues. CDR1 DFQATT and CDR2 SNEGSKA come from the germline V gene (reference sequence). Trimming shortened V by 4 bases and J by 6 bases, and 12 bases separated the two germline ends. The material was PBMCs, obtained before TCRalphabeta/CD19-depleted stem cell transplant. This TCR derives from a girl aged 2-10 years with Fanconi anemia, due to receive a stem cell transplant. The genes are TRBV20-1 and TRBJ1-1; D gene ambiguous. CDR3 in amino acids: CSATRFKSEAFF. For the CDR3, the DNA is TGCAGTGCTACCCGTTTTAAGTCTGAAGCTTTCTTT.